This T cell receptor (beta chain) was sequenced for a study of OX40 agonist ivuxolimab in advanced cancers. For context, the study as a whole: Ivuxolimab was a fully human IgG2 agonistic monoclonal antibody targeting the costimulatory receptor OX40 (CD134). A male proportion of around 81% and a mean age of approximately 62 years, ranging from 23 to 79, were recorded for the dose-escalation cohort. The purpose of peripheral TCRbeta sequencing was to test whether ivuxolimab changed TCR sequence diversity and led to clonal T-cell expansion. Intravenous ivuxolimab was administered to patients every 2 weeks at six dose levels: 0.01, 0.1, 0.3, 1.5, 3 and 10 mg/kg. The paper reports the monotherapy dose-escalation portion (N = 52 patients) of the phase I ivuxolimab trial. Partial responses occurred in three dose-escalation patients: two with cutaneous melanoma and one with hepatocellular carcinoma. Of the approximately 53 patients in dose escalation, 19 had hepatocellular carcinoma, about 15 had melanoma, 9 had renal cell carcinoma and 9 had head and neck cancer. Prior anti-PD-1, anti-PD-L1 or anti-CTLA-4 therapy was permitted, and 30% to 50% of dose-escalation patients had received checkpoint inhibitors. Overall results and qualifications from the work: Which antigens the clonally expanded peripheral T cells were specific for was not determined. In partial responders in the 0.1-3.0 mg/kg groups, normalized peripheral clonal expansion was found to be among the lowest, especially among CD8+ T cells. Clonal expansion of both CD4+ and CD8+ blood T cells was observed from baseline to week 6 at doses 0.1 to 3.0 mg/kg. Low levels of normalized T-cell clonal expansion were also seen in some patients who did not respond. After ivuxolimab, CD8+ T cells had more expanded clones than CD4+ T cells on average.

Genomic DNA was isolated from the sorted cells so that the TCRbeta CDR3 region could be sequenced. The immunoSEQ Assay was used to sequence the TCRbeta CDR3 regions. TCRdb took over this immuneACCESS table, retaining in-frame rearrangements with V and J assigned. Such tables are incomplete; in checked studies, under half of the missing clones stem from an unresolved V gene, and the remainder is unexplained. A total of some 90,000 clones appear in this sample, roughly 84% of them only once. Of the sample, under 0.35% is held by the ten largest clones. The trial excluded patients who had a history of autoimmune disease or were on systemic immunosuppression. Peripheral blood for TCR sequencing was collected from all dose cohorts at baseline, on cycle 4 day 1, and on cycle 7 day 1. Samples came from an open-label, multicenter, first-in-human phase I dose-escalation trial of ivuxolimab. The trial enrolled adults with locally advanced or metastatic head and neck squamous cell, hepatocellular, melanoma or renal cell carcinoma. Before TCR sequencing, CD4+ T cells and CD8+ T cells were sorted from peripheral blood as separate populations.

Concerning this clone: It has no known antigen specificity. Per-base quality was not reported, and no clone a single base away is much larger than it.

The CDR3 numbers 14 residues from cysteine through phenylalanine. Only the CDR3 DNA stays, 42 bases, in frame from base 1. CDR1 is given as SGHAT and CDR2 as FQNNGV, both from the germline V gene. V sheds 2 bases and J sheds 2 bases, leaving 10 bases between their ends. The rearrangement joined TRBV11-2 to TRBJ2-7, with no D gene named confidently. Sample: CD4+ or CD8+ T cells sorted from blood, taken in a trial of the OX40 agonist ivuxolimab. This receptor was identified in an adult with an advanced solid tumor such as melanoma, head and neck, liver or kidney cancer. The nucleotides are TGTGCCAGCAGCTTAAGTTTCAGAACCTACGAGCAGTACTTC. This yields the protein CASSLSFRTYEQYF.